This T cell receptor (beta chain) was identified during a study of blood T cells in healthy people across ages. Study details: Capturing about one barcoded beta molecule per two T cells was achieved by template switching.

Next came a second PCR, run for roughly 6 to 11 cycles, which used a sample-barcoded 5' primer along with a J-beta primer mix. TCRdb analysed the 5' RACE reads with MiXCR anew, one entry per CDR3 protein. The data show 550,000 to 600,000 distinct CDR3 sequences, around 48% seen once. Whole-study results and caveats: Getting older went along with TCR beta diversity per million T cells dropping roughly linearly.

The study recruited healthy Caucasian donors from Russia who were aged about 6 to 90. The germline CDR1 and CDR2 sequences are SQVTM and ANQGSEA. V was pared by 6 bases and J by 0 bases, with 9 bases between. This CDR3 is 13 amino acids long. Notes on this clonotype: As yet, its antigen is unknown.

The genes are TRBV29-1 and TRBJ2-1; no definite D call. This receptor was identified in a man older than 75 in good health. The sample was blood. CDR3 amino acids: CSVEVRSYNEQFF. The CDR3 DNA is TGCAGCGTCGAGGTACGCTCCTACAATGAGCAGTTCTTC.